A selection of T cell receptor beta chains follows, all from one sample in a study of EBV T-cell therapy then PD-1 blockade in nasopharyngeal carcinoma. Method: immunoSEQ multiplex PCR; TCRdb's copy keeps in-frame clones and lacks some. Among 15,000 to 20,000 clones listed, over 80% were seen once. These receptors lack a known antigen. The sample consisted of CD8+ T cells from blood, taken at day 0 from a patient whose treatment included autologous EBV-specific T cells and nivolumab. All receptors derive from a man in his forties or fifties with nasopharyngeal carcinoma. Each CDR3 is given with its conserved first and last residue. The order of the fields is V gene, J gene, clone size, D gene, CDR3 DNA, CDR3 protein. D genes are given only for firm matches. Clone sizes are given selectively: once, few, many, or a class where the clone is expanded.

>TRBV19|TRBJ1-3|.|TRBD1
TGTGCCAGTACCTACGGACAGGTCGAGTCTGGAAACACCATATATTTT
CASTYGQVESGNTIYF
>TRBV7-9|TRBJ1-5|.|.
TGTGCCAGCAGCCAGACCACTGCTGGGGATCAGCCCCAGCATTTT
CASSQTTAGDQPQHF
>TRBV10-3|TRBJ2-7|.|TRBD2
TGTGCCATCAGTGAGCTAAGCGGGGGTTCCTCCTACGAGCAGTACTTC
CAISELSGGSSYEQYF
>TRBV30|TRBJ2-7|.|.
TGTGCCTGGAGTGTTCAGGGGTGGGAGCAGTACTTC
CAWSVQGWEQYF
>TRBV12-5|TRBJ1-2|once|.
TGTGCTAGTGGTAACAGGGACCCTGCTAACTATGGCTACACCTTC
CASGNRDPANYGYTF
>TRBV7-9|TRBJ2-1|.|.
TGTGCCAGCAGCCCAGACGGGTGGGGGGGCTTGAATGAGCAGTTCTTC
CASSPDGWGGLNEQFF
>TRBV10-3|TRBJ2-5|.|.
TGTGCCATCAGCCAACCCACGGGGTGGGAGACCCAGTACTTC
CAISQPTGWETQYF
>TRBV5-1|TRBJ2-1|.|.
TGCGCCAGCAGCGTGGAGGGTGGGGGGCCCTACAATGAGCAGTTCTTC
CASSVEGGGPYNEQFF
>TRBV7-6|TRBJ2-2|.|.
TGTGCCAGCAGCTTAGAGATCGATCCCGCGAACACCGGGGAGCTGTTTTTT
CASSLEIDPANTGELFF
>TRBV15|TRBJ2-7|.|.
TGTGCCACCAGCAGAAATCTCCTGACCCACGAGCAGTACTTC
CATSRNLLTHEQYF
>TRBV7-9|TRBJ2-5|.|.
TGTGCCAGCAGCTTGAAGGGGGACCAAGAGACCCAGTACTTC
CASSLKGDQETQYF
>TRBV27|TRBJ2-7|.|.
TGTGCCAGCGGATTTCAACAGGGTTACGAGCAGTACTTC
CASGFQQGYEQYF
>TRBV6-6|TRBJ2-7|.|.
TGTGCCAGCAGTCCAACCCGGCCTGGGGCCCACGAGCAGTACTTC
CASSPTRPGAHEQYF
>TRBV5-1|TRBJ1-1|.|TRBD1
TGCGCCAGCAGCGTCAGGGGGGCTAACACTGAAGCTTTCTTT
CASSVRGANTEAFF
>TRBV13|TRBJ2-1|.|.
TGTGCCAGCAGCTTCCCTACAGGGAAGAGCGAGCAGTTCTTC
CASSFPTGKSEQFF
>TRBV29-1|TRBJ2-7|.|TRBD1
TGCAGCGTTAGGGGGCTCGAGGGGGCCTCCTACGAGCAGTACTTC
CSVRGLEGASYEQYF
>TRBV7-9|TRBJ1-2|.|.
TGTGCCAGCAGCTCACAGGGACCTAACTATGGCTACACCTTC
CASSSQGPNYGYTF
>TRBV7-9|TRBJ1-1|.|.
TGTGCCAGCAGCCTACCGGAGAGGTTACGCATCATGAACACTGAAGCTTTCTTT
CASSLPERLRIMNTEAFF
>TRBV2|TRBJ2-7|.|.
TGTGCCAGCAGTGAAACAGATCGACGCTACGAGCAGTACTTC
CASSETDRRYEQYF
>TRBV7-9|TRBJ2-4|.|.
TGTGCCAGCAGCCACCCCTCAGAGAAAAACATTCAGTACTTC
CASSHPSEKNIQYF
>TRBV29-1|TRBJ1-1|.|.
TGCAGCTCCCAGAGACTCAGCCCCGAAGGAGCTTTCTTT
CSSQRLSPEGAFF
>TRBV27|TRBJ2-7|.|.
TGTGCCAGCAGGCGAATGTCAGAATTATCCTACGAGCAGTACTTC
CASRRMSELSYEQYF
>TRBV9|TRBJ2-6|.|.
TGTGCCAGCAGCGTTTGGCAGGGGAGCTCTGGGGCCAACGTCCTGACTTTC
CASSVWQGSSGANVLTF
>TRBV4-3|TRBJ1-1|.|.
TGCGCCAGCAGCCAAGTCGCAGGGGTAGGAAACGCTGAAGCTTTCTTT
CASSQVAGVGNAEAFF
>TRBV7-9|TRBJ2-5|.|.
TGTGCCAGCAGCCAGGGTGCGGGTCACGAGACCCAGTACTTC
CASSQGAGHETQYF
>TRBV9|TRBJ2-5|.|TRBD1
TGTGCCAGCAGCCCTCGACAGGGAGAGACCCAGTACTTC
CASSPRQGETQYF
>TRBV5-6|TRBJ2-5|few|.
TGTGCCAGCAGCCCTGCCACAGGGTGGTACGAGACCCAGTACTTC
CASSPATGWYETQYF
>TRBV6-4|TRBJ2-3|.|.
TGTGCCGGCAGTGAAGTAGCGGCTAGCACAGATACGCAGTATTTT
CAGSEVAASTDTQYF
>TRBV4-3|TRBJ2-7|.|.
TGCGCCAGCAGCCAAGGCCGCCAGGGGTCCTACGAGCAGTACTTC
CASSQGRQGSYEQYF
>TRBV2|TRBJ2-3|.|TRBD1
TGTGCCAGCAGCCCCCGGGACAGCCCTGGCGCGGCAGATACGCAGTATTTT
CASSPRDSPGAADTQYF